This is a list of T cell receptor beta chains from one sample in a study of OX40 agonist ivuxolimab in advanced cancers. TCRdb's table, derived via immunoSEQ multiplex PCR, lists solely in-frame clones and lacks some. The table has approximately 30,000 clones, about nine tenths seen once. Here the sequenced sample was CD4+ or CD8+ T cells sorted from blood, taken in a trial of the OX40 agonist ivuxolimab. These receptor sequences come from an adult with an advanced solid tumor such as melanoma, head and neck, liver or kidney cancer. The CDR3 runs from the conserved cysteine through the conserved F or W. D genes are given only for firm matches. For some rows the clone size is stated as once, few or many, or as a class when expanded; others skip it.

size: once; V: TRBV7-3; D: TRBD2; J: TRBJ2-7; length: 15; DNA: TGTGCCAGCAGCCCCGGACTAGCGGGACTCTACGAGCAGTACTTC; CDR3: CASSPGLAGLYEQYF
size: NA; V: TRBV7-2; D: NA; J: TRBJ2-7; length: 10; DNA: TGTGCCAGCAGCTCTTTCGAGCAGTACTTC; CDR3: CASSSFEQYF
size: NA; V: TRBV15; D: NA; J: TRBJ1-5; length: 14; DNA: TGTGCCACCAGCAGAGATAGCAGGGACCAGCCCCAGCATTTT; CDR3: CATSRDSRDQPQHF
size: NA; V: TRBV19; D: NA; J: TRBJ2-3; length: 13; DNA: TGTGCCAGTAGTCTGGACCCGGTGGATACGCAGTATTTT; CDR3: CASSLDPVDTQYF
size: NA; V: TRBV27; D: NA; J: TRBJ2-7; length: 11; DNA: TGTGCCAGCAGGTGGTCGGGGGAGCAGTACTTC; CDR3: CASRWSGEQYF
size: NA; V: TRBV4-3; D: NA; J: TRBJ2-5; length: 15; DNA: TGCGCCAGCAGCCAAGTGGACGGCCCTCTAGAGACCCAGTACTTC; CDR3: CASSQVDGPLETQYF
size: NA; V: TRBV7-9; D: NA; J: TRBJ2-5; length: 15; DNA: TGTGCCAGCAGCTCGCCGACTAGAGTGGAAGCGACCCAGTACTTC; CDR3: CASSSPTRVEATQYF
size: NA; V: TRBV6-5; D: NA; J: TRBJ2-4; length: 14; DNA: TGTGCCAGCAGTCCTAGCCTCAGGGGTAACATTCAGTACTTC; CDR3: CASSPSLRGNIQYF
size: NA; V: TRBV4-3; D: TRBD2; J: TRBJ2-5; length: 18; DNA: TGCGCCAGCAGCCAAGAACCCCGACTAGCGGGAGGTCAGGAGACCCAGTACTTC; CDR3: CASSQEPRLAGGQETQYF
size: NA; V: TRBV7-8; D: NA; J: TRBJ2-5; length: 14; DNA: TGTGCCAGCAGCCCGGGCGGGACACCAGGGGCCCAGTACTTC; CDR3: CASSPGGTPGAQYF
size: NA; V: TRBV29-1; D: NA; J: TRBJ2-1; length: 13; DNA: TGCAGCGTTGCGGGGGGCCAGGACAATGAGCAGTTCTTC; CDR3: CSVAGGQDNEQFF
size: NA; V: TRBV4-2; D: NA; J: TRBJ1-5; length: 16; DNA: TGTGCCAGCAGCCAAGATTTGTGGGGGGTGGGTCAGCCCCAGCATTTT; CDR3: CASSQDLWGVGQPQHF
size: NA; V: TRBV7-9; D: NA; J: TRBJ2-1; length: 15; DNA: TGTGCCAGCAGCCCCTGGGGCGGGGAATACAATGAGCAGTTCTTC; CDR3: CASSPWGGEYNEQFF
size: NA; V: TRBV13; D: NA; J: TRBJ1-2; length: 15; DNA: TGTGCCAGCAGCATCGGACAACCAGCTAACTATGGCTACACCTTC; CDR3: CASSIGQPANYGYTF
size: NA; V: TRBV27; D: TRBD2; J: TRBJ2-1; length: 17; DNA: TGTGCCAGCAGCCGCGGGACTAGCGGGAGTGCTTACAATGAGCAGTTCTTC; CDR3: CASSRGTSGSAYNEQFF
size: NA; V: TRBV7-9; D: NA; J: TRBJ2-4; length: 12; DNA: TGTGCCAGCAGCTTAGAAGTGGACATTCAGTACTTC; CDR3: CASSLEVDIQYF
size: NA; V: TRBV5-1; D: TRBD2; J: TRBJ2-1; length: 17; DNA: TGCGCCAGCAGCTTGGATATAGGGACTAGCGGGTCTGGTGAGCAGTTCTTC; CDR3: CASSLDIGTSGSGEQFF
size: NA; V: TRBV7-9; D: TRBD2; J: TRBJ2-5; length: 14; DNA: TGTGCCACTGAAAGGGCTAGCGGCCAAGAGACCCAGTACTTC; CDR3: CATERASGQETQYF
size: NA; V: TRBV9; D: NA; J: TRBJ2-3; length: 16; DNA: TGTGCCAGCAGCGTAGAAGGCAGCATAAGAACAGATACGCAGTATTTT; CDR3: CASSVEGSIRTDTQYF
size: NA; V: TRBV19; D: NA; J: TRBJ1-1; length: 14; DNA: TGTGCCAGTAGTATAGGGCAGGGAATGACTGAAGCTTTCTTT; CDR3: CASSIGQGMTEAFF
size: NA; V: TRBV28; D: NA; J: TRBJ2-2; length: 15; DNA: TGTGCCAGCGGGATCACGGGGTCGAACACCGGGGAGCTGTTTTTT; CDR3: CASGITGSNTGELFF
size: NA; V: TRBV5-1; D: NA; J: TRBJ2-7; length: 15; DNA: TGCGCCAGCAGCTTGGCTGACAAGGTGGTGTACGAGCAGTACTTC; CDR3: CASSLADKVVYEQYF
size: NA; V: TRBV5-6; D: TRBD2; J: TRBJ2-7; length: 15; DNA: TGTGCCAGCAGCTTGGAACCCGGGAGGTCCTACGAGCAGTACTTC; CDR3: CASSLEPGRSYEQYF
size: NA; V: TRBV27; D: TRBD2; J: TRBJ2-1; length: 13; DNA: TGTGCCAGCACCCCTAGCGGAGCGAATGAGCAGTTCTTC; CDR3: CASTPSGANEQFF
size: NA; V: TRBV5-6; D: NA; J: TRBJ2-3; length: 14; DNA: TGTGCCAGCAGCATGAGATTCTTCACAGATACGCAGTATTTT; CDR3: CASSMRFFTDTQYF
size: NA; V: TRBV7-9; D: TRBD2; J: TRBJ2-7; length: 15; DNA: TGTGCCAGCAGCCAAACCCTAGCGGGAGTCCACGAGCAGTACTTC; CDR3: CASSQTLAGVHEQYF
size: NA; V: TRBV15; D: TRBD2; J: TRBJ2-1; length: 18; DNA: TGTGCCACCAGCAGAGATCCCCTGCTAGCGGGAGGCGGGGATGAGCAGTTCTTC; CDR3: CATSRDPLLAGGGDEQFF
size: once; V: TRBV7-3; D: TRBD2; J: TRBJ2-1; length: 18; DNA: TGTGCCAGCAGCTTGAAAGCGGGAGGCCCAACCTCCTACAATGAGCAGTTCTTC; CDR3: CASSLKAGGPTSYNEQFF
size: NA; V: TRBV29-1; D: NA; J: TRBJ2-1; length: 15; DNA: TGCAGCGCGTGTTGTCCCGATTTTTACAGCAATGAGCAGTTCTTC; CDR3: CSACCPDFYSNEQFF
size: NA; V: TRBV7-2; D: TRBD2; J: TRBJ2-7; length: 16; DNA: TGTGCCAGCAGCCAAGATTCGGGGGGAGGGCCCTACGAGCAGTACTTC; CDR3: CASSQDSGGGPYEQYF
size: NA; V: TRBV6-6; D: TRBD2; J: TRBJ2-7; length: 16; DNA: TGTGCCAGCAGCTCAGCATCGGGACTAGCGACCTACGGGCAGTACTTC; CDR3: CASSSASGLATYGQYF
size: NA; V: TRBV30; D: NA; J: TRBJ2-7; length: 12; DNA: TGTGCCTGGAGTGTAGGGCTCTACGAGCAGTACTTC; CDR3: CAWSVGLYEQYF
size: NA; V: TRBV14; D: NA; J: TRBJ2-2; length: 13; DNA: TGTGCCAGCAGCCAGTTCCTAACCGGGGAGCTGTTTTTT; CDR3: CASSQFLTGELFF
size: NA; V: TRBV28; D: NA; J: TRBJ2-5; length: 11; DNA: TGTGCCAGCAGTTTTGGGGTTTTCCAGTACTTC; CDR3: CASSFGVFQYF
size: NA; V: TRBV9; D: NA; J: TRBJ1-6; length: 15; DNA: TGTGCCAGCACCAGTTCGGGACGATATAATTCACCCCTCCACTTT; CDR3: CASTSSGRYNSPLHF
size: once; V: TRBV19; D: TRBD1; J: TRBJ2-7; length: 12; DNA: TGTGCCAGTAGTCAACAGGGGGGAGAGCAGTACTTC; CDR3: CASSQQGGEQYF
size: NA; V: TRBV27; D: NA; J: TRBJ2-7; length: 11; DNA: TGTGCCAGCAGCGGGTCCTACGAGCAGTACTTC; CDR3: CASSGSYEQYF
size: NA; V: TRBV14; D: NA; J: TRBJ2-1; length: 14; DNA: TGTGCCAGCAGCCACCTCCCGGCGGGCGATGAGCAGTTCTTC; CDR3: CASSHLPAGDEQFF
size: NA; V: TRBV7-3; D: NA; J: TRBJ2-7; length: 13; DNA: TGTGCCAGCAGCTTATGGAAGGGCTACGAGCAGTACTTC; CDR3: CASSLWKGYEQYF
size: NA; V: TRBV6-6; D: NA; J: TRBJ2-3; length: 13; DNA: TGTGCCAGCACTCGGACTCTGGGAGATACGCAGTATTTT; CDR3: CASTRTLGDTQYF
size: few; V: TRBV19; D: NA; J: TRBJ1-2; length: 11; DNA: TGTGCCAGTATCGGGCCTGGAGGCTACACCTTC; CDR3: CASIGPGGYTF
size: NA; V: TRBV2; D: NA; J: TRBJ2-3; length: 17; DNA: TGTGCCAGCAGAATCACCCGGGCAGATGATTTGGAAGATACGCAGTATTTT; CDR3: CASRITRADDLEDTQYF
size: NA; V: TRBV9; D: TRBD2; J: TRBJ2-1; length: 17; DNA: TGTGCCAGCAGCGTAGGTAGGGGTACTAGCGAAGACAATGAGCAGTTCTTC; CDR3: CASSVGRGTSEDNEQFF
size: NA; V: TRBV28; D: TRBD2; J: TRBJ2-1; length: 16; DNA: TGTGCCAGCACGTCGGCTAGCGGGAGGGGTTACAATGAGCAGTTCTTC; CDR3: CASTSASGRGYNEQFF
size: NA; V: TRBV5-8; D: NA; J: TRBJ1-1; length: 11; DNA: TGTGCCAGCAGCCCCTCTTTCGAAGCTTTCTTT; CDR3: CASSPSFEAFF
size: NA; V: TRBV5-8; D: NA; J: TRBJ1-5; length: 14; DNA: TGTGCCAGCAGCGTGACACCCGCGGGTCAGCCCCAGCATTTT; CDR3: CASSVTPAGQPQHF
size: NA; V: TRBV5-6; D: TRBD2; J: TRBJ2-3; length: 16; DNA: TGTGCCAGCAGCTTGGGTAGCGGGAGAGCCCCAGATACGCAGTATTTT; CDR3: CASSLGSGRAPDTQYF
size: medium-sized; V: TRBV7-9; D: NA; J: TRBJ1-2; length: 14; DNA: TGTGCCAGCAGCTTCCAAGAAGCTAACTATGGCTACACCTTC; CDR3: CASSFQEANYGYTF
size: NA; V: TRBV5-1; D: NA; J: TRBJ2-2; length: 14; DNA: TGCGCCAGCAGCTTTGGAGGGGACACCGGGGAGCTGTTTTTT; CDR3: CASSFGGDTGELFF
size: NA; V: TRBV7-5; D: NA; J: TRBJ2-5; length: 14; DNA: TGTGCCAGAAGCCCCGCCACGATAAAGGAGACCCAGTACTTC; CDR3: CARSPATIKETQYF
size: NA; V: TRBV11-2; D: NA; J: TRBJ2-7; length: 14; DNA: TGTGCCAGCAGCTTAGCGGCGGAAGGCTACGAGCAGTACTTC; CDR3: CASSLAAEGYEQYF
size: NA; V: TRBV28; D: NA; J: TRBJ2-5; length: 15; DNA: TGTGCCAGCAGTTTTTGGTCGGAGGGGCGAGAGACCCAGTACTTC; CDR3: CASSFWSEGRETQYF
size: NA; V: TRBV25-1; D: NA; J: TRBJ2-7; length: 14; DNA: TGTGCCAGCAGTCTACGTGGCGGAACCTACGAGCAGTACTTC; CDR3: CASSLRGGTYEQYF
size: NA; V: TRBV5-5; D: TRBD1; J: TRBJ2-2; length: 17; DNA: TGTGCCAGCAGCTTGTACAGGGGGCTCCAGAACACCGGGGAGCTGTTTTTT; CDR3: CASSLYRGLQNTGELFF
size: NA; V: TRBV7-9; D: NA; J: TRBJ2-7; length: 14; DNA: TGTGCCAGCAGCTTAGAAGGCGGACCCTACGAGCAGTACTTC; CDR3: CASSLEGGPYEQYF
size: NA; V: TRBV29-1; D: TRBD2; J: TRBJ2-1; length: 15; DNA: TGCAGCGTTGAAGGGAAACTAGCGGGGCCTAATGAGCAGTTCTTC; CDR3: CSVEGKLAGPNEQFF
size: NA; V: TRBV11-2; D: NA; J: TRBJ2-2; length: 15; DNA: TGTGCCAGCAGCTTAGTAGGTTCAGTCACCGGGGAGCTGTTTTTT; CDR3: CASSLVGSVTGELFF
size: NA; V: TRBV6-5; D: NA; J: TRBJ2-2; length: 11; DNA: TGTGCCAGCGGGGGCACCGGGGAGCTGTTTTTT; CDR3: CASGGTGELFF
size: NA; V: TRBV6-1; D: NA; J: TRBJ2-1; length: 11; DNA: TGTGCCAGCAGTGAAGGGCTAGCGACGGTCTTC; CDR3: CASSEGLATVF
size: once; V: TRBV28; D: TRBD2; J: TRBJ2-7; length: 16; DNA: TGTGCCAGCAGTTTAAGACTAGCGGGAGGTCTGGGAGAGCAGTACTTC; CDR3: CASSLRLAGGLGEQYF